Below are 21 T cell receptor beta chains sequenced from a single sample in a study of T cells after yellow fever vaccination. MiXCR was run by TCRdb on the 5' RACE reads, yielding one entry per CDR3 protein. The sample lists 360,000 or so distinct CDR3 sequences, 11% occurring once. Sequences were derived from PBMCs, sampled on the day of the first yellow fever vaccination. All receptors derive from a man between 18 and 29 years old who received the YFV17D yellow fever vaccine.

This clonotype was observed at least ten times. The chain carries TRBV6-5 and TRBJ1-2; no clear D gene. Trimming removed 0 bases at V and 8 bases at J, with 16 bases between. The CDR3 sequence is 15 residues long. Germline CDR1 is MNHEY and CDR2 is SVGAGI. CDR3 sequence reads: CASSYSIGQIGGYTF. The DNA of the CDR3 is TGTGCCAGCAGTTACTCGATTGGTCAGATCGGAGGCTACACCTTC.

The chain links TRBV4-3 to TRBJ1-2; weak D call: TRBD1 (6 bases). The germline CDR1 and CDR2 sequences are LGHNA and YSLEER. This CDR3 comprises 14 residues. The V end lost 1 base, the J end lost 3 bases, and 9 bases lay between the germline ends. The CDR3 spells CASSQAAGDYGYTF. The CDR3 DNA sequence: TGCGCCAGCAGCCAAGCTGCAGGGGACTATGGCTACACCTTC.

This clonotype was seen a handful of times. This sequence joins TRBV27 and TRBJ2-7; TRBD1 aligns across 7 bases. The V gene end was trimmed by 3 bases and the J gene end by 9 bases; junction bases not matched to a gene: 11. The germline V gene encodes CDR1 MNHEY and CDR2 SMNVEV (reference sequence). The CDR3 loop spans 14 amino acids. CDR3 nucleotides: TGTGCCAGCAGTTTGACAGGGTCGATAGGGCGGCAGTACGTC. Protein sequence: CASSLTGSIGRQYV.

There are many counts of this clonotype. V gene TRBV27 combines with J gene TRBJ1-2; D remains unclear. Trimming left V 5 bases short and J 2 bases short, with 12 bases between. This CDR3 spans 14 amino acids. CDR1 is MNHEY and CDR2 is SMNVEV in the germline V gene (reference sequence). CDR3 region: CASSLRTGNYGYTF. The CDR3 DNA reads TGTGCCAGCAGTCTCAGGACGGGAAACTATGGCTACACCTTC.

The chain employs TRBV5-1 and TRBJ2-2, with D tentatively TRBD1 or TRBD2 (6 bases each). The CDR3 contains 15 residues. With 4 bases removed from V and 0 bases from J, the gap between germline ends came to 10 bases. In germline, CDR1 is SGHRS, CDR2 YFSETQ. The CDR3 DNA follows: TGCGCCAGCAGCGCGGGACAAACGAACACCGGGGAGCTGTTTTTT. Encoded protein: CASSAGQTNTGELFF.

This chain uses TRBV6-5 with TRBJ1-1; 10 bases align to TRBD1. CDR3 length equals 15 residues. Trimming removed 0 bases from V and 5 bases from J; junction bases left unmatched: 3. The germline V gene has CDR1 MNHEY and CDR2 SVGAGI. CDR3 bases: TGTGCCAGCAGTTACTCGACAGGGGGCGAAACTGAAGCTTTCTTT. Translation: CASSYSTGGETEAFF.

The chain combines TRBV30 with TRBJ1-2, with D perhaps TRBD1 (5 bases). This CDR3 is 14 amino acids long. Per the germline V gene, CDR1 is GTSNPN and CDR2 is SVGIG (reference sequence). The V and J ends lost 0 bases and 2 bases respectively, with 10 bases between them. The CDR3 loop is CAWSVRGANYGYTF. The CDR3 DNA reads as TGTGCCTGGAGTGTACGAGGGGCCAACTATGGCTACACCTTC.

The rearrangement joins TRBV12-3 or TRBV12-4 to TRBJ2-7; 8 nucleotides match TRBD2. Trimming took 8 bases from V and 12 from J; bases not matched to a gene: 15. CDR3 length: 13 residues. The CDR3 nucleotides read TGTGCCAGCTCGAATCAGGGTAGCGGGGACGGGTACTTC. Protein: CASSNQGSGDGYF.

This clonotype was counted between two and nine times. This sequence joins TRBV7-2 and TRBJ2-2; 9 nucleotides line up with TRBD1. This CDR3 comprises 15 residues. After removal of 5 bases from V and 6 bases from J, the junction contained 7 bases not matched to a gene. Germline CDR1 is SGHTA and CDR2 is FQGNSA. The CDR3 nucleotides read TGTGCCAGCAGCCATAAGACAGGGGGGTCCGGGGAGCTGTTTTTT. The encoded protein is CASSHKTGGSGELFF.

Only a few counts were recorded for this clonotype. The V and J genes are TRBV11-2 and TRBJ2-7; no reliable D call. Germline-derived CDR1 and CDR2 are SGHAT and FQNNGV. Trimming took 1 base from V and 4 from J, leaving 11 bases between them. The CDR3 extends over 14 amino acids. The CDR3 bases are TGTGCCAGCAGCTTAGGATCGAGGCCTTACGAGCAGTACTTC. The encoded protein is CASSLGSRPYEQYF.

This clonotype was counted only a few times. This CDR3 reads CASSSPTSGAGYEQFF. The CDR3 DNA sequence: TGTGCCAGCAGTTCCCCGACTAGCGGGGCAGGGTACGAGCAGTTCTTC. The gene calls are TRBV28 and TRBJ2-1, with 11 nucleotides matching TRBD2. Germline CDR1 and CDR2: MDHEN and SYDVKM. CDR3 size: 16 residues. With 4 bases clipped from V and 10 bases from J, the junction kept 12 bases outside the gene matches.

This clonotype was seen only a few times. The genes are TRBV4-1 and TRBJ1-5, with a weak D call TRBD1 (6 bases). This CDR3 has 15 amino acids. V shed 2 bases and J shed 3 bases, with 11 bases lying between them. In germline, CDR1 is MGHRA, CDR2 YSYEKL. The CDR3 is CASSQYQGTNQPQHF. The DNA for the CDR3 is TGCGCCAGCAGCCAATATCAGGGGACCAATCAGCCCCAGCATTTT.

The gene calls are TRBV20-1 and TRBJ2-3, with D maybe TRBD2 (8 bases). Trimming stripped 5 bases from V and 6 bases from J, with 15 bases between. The CDR3 totals 13 residues. CDR1 and CDR2 from the germline V gene are DFQATT and SNEGSKA (reference sequence). The CDR3 protein is CSADIAGQDTQYF. CDR3 nucleotides: TGCAGTGCTGATATAGCGGGACAGGATACGCAGTATTTT.

A few counts support this clonotype. The rearrangement uses TRBV5-1 and TRBJ2-3; TRBD2 is a possible D gene (6 bases). Deletions cut 4 bases from V and 5 bases from J, with 14 bases between. This CDR3 spans 14 amino acids. CDR1 and CDR2 from the germline V gene are SGHRS and YFSETQ. For the CDR3, the DNA is TGCGCCAGCAGCGAACTAGCTTCCGTAGATACGCAGTATTTT. Amino acid sequence: CASSELASVDTQYF.

In its sample, this clonotype was seen a few times. The V and J genes are TRBV7-2 and TRBJ1-2; D is perhaps TRBD1 (6 bases). This CDR3 has 13 residues. The germline CDR1 and CDR2 sequences are SGHTA and FQGNSA. The V and J ends lost 4 bases and 8 bases respectively, with 14 bases between them. CDR3 coding DNA: TGTGCCAGCAGCTCAGACGCTACAGGGGGCTACACCTTC. Protein product: CASSSDATGGYTF.

In its sample, this clonotype was seen a few times. The chain carries TRBV6-1 and TRBJ1-6; D gene ambiguous. The CDR3 sequence is 14 residues long. The germline V gene encodes CDR1 MNHNS and CDR2 SASEGT. V dropped 7 bases and J dropped 7 bases, with 14 bases sitting between them. The CDR3 nucleotides read TGTGCCAGCACCGATAGGGTGGGAAATTCACCCCTCCACTTT. Its translation: CASTDRVGNSPLHF.

This clonotype was seen only a few times. This chain joins TRBV6-5 and TRBJ2-3; D is unresolved. V was pared by 0 bases and J by 0 bases, with 4 bases between. The CDR3 has 14 residues. Germline loops: CDR1 MNHEY, CDR2 SVGAGI. Written as DNA, the CDR3 is TGTGCCAGCAGTTACTCGATCAGCACAGATACGCAGTATTTT. Protein sequence: CASSYSISTDTQYF.

This clonotype turned up a few times. The chain employs TRBV7-2 and TRBJ2-1, with unresolved D. With 6 bases removed from V and 9 bases from J, the gap between germline ends came to 9 bases. There are 11 residues in the CDR3. Germline loops: CDR1 SGHTA, CDR2 FQGNSA. The CDR3: CASRSQLEQFF. DNA of the CDR3: TGTGCCAGCAGGTCCCAACTTGAGCAGTTCTTC. The full variable domain, its missing parts supplied by reference TRBV7-2 and TRBJ2-1, is GAGVSQSPSNKVTEKGKDVELRCDPISGHTALYWYRQSLGQGLEFLIYFQGNSAPDKSGLPSDRFSAERTGGSVSTLTIQRTQQEDSAVYLCASRSQLEQFFGPGTRLTVL.

V usage is TRBV27 and J usage is TRBJ2-1; D remains unclear. This CDR3 comprises 14 residues. Trimming stripped 8 bases from V and 8 bases from J, with 19 bases between. Germline loops: CDR1 MNHEY, CDR2 SMNVEV (reference sequence). The DNA of the CDR3 is TGTGCCAGCGAGTTACACCCAAGTATCGATGAGCAGTTCTTC. This translates into CASELHPSIDEQFF.

This clonotype was seen more than once but under ten times. V and J are TRBV4-3 and TRBJ2-5; D might be TRBD1 (5 bases). Germline loops: CDR1 LGHNA, CDR2 YSLEER. The V end was cut by 6 bases, the J end by 5 bases, with 16 bases between. The CDR3 has 14 residues. The CDR3 sequence: CASRPGAYSETQYF. In DNA form, the CDR3 reads TGCGCCAGCAGACCTGGGGCGTACTCGGAGACCCAGTACTTC.

This clonotype was detected many times. Germline is not matched at one junction end, which may reflect a read error. The rearrangement uses TRBV18 and TRBJ2-5; tentatively, D is TRBD2 (5 bases). The CDR3 contains 13 residues. From germline, CDR1 is KGHSH and CDR2 LQKENI. The CDR3, as DNA: TGCGCCAGCAGCCCGGGGTCCCAAGAGACCCAGTACTTC. Translation gives CASSPGSQETQYF.